The 19 T cell receptor beta chains below come from one sample, sequenced in a study of T-cell reconstitution after alpha-beta-depleted transplantation in children. For TCRbeta, the library was prepared with unique molecular identifiers. TCRdb itself ran the PCR reads through MiXCR, one entry per CDR3 protein. Of under 450,000 distinct CDR3 sequences in the sample, about 16% were seen once. Sequences were derived from PBMCs, mostly from graft donor cells, sampled 360 days after TCRalphabeta/CD19-depleted stem cell transplant. Source of these receptors: a boy in the first two years of life who had a stem cell transplant for Wiskott-Aldrich syndrome, so the T cells may come from the graft donor.

The chain employs TRBV12-3 or TRBV12-4 and TRBJ1-2, with D maybe TRBD1 (6 bases). V was pared by 6 bases and J by 5 bases, with 13 bases between. The CDR3 runs 13 residues. For the CDR3, the DNA is TGTGCCAGCAGCTACAGGGCTCCTTATGGCTACACCTTC. Its protein is CASSYRAPYGYTF.

Points on this clonotype: At one end the junction does not follow the germline gene, possibly because of a read error. The V call is TRBV29-1, the J call TRBJ2-1, with no clear D. The CDR3 runs to 13 residues. CDR1 and CDR2 from the germline V gene are SQVTM and ANQGSEA. CDR3 region: CSVEDDAYNEQFF. Written as DNA, the CDR3 is TGCAGCGTGGAAGATGACGCCTACAATGAGCAGTTCTTC.

This clonotype was detected many times. The chain combines TRBV12-3 or TRBV12-4 with TRBJ2-3; D not certain. The CDR3 is 13 residues long. V was cut by 3 bases and J by 3 bases, with 7 bases left in between. CDR3 in DNA: TGTGCCAGCAGTTTTATCATGACAGATACGCAGTATTTT. Protein: CASSFIMTDTQYF.

In its sample, this clonotype was seen a few times. This chain links TRBV20-1 with TRBJ2-1; D not resolved. The CDR3 loop spans 13 amino acids. V gave up 0 bases and J gave up 6 bases, with 9 bases separating them. Germline CDR1 is DFQATT and CDR2 is SNEGSKA (reference sequence). CDR3 in DNA: TGCAGTGCTAGAGAGGTTAGCCCCAATGAGCAGTTCTTC. Its protein is CSAREVSPNEQFF.

V usage is TRBV29-1 and J usage is TRBJ2-3; weak D call: TRBD2 (5 bases). The germline gives CDR1 SQVTM, CDR2 ANQGSEA. This CDR3 contains 15 residues. With 7 bases removed from V and 5 bases from J, the gap between germline ends came to 22 bases. CDR3 in amino acids: CSGRPGNPREDTQYF. In DNA, the CDR3 is TGCAGCGGCCGACCCGGGAATCCGAGGGAAGATACGCAGTATTTT.

This clonotype was counted a few times. The chain combines TRBV6-1 with TRBJ2-5; D perhaps matches TRBD1 (6 bases). Germline V gene sequence: CDR1 MNHNS, CDR2 SASEGT. CDR3 size: 14 residues. Deletions cut 5 bases from V and 4 bases from J, with 14 bases between. CDR3 nucleotides: TGTGCCAGCAGTACCCACAGGGATGCAGAGACCCAGTACTTC. This sequence encodes CASSTHRDAETQYF.

This clonotype was detected a few times. The chain couples TRBV24-1 to TRBJ2-1; TRBD2 agrees at 11 bases. CDR1 KGHDR and CDR2 SFDVKD come from the germline V gene. Unmatched junction bases numbered 3, after V lost 5 bases and J lost 7 bases. The CDR3 consists of 14 residues. CDR3 residues: CATSVAGGANEQFF. The CDR3 DNA sequence: TGTGCCACCAGTGTAGCGGGGGGGGCAAATGAGCAGTTCTTC.

For the CDR3, the DNA is TGTGCCAGCAGCCCCAGGGGGCAAAGTAGGACCCAGTACTTC. It is translated as CASSPRGQSRTQYF. The V and J genes are TRBV12-3 or TRBV12-4 and TRBJ2-5; TRBD1 agrees at 8 bases. The CDR3 sequence is 14 residues long. V lost 6 bases, J lost 7 bases, and 10 bases stayed unmatched.

This clonotype was counted a few times. The rearrangement uses TRBV20-1 and TRBJ1-6; possibly TRBD1 for D (5 bases). This CDR3 is 16 amino acids long. With 0 bases removed from V and 10 bases from J, the gap between germline ends came to 19 bases. Germline V gene lookup returns CDR1 DFQATT and CDR2 SNEGSKA (reference sequence). CDR3 sequence (DNA): TGCAGTGCTAGAGATCGCCGTCAGGGACTAAGATCACCCCTCCACTTT. It codes for CSARDRRQGLRSPLHF.

This chain joins TRBV12-3 or TRBV12-4 and TRBJ2-3; the D gene is possibly TRBD1 (5 bases). The V and J ends lost 3 bases and 12 bases respectively, with 16 bases between them. The CDR3 sequence is 13 residues long. The CDR3 loop is CASSLTEQGTQYF. CDR3 DNA sequence: TGTGCCAGCAGTTTGACAGAACAAGGCACACAGTATTTT.

This sequence joins TRBV12-3 or TRBV12-4 and TRBJ2-2; 7 bases are shared with TRBD2. V was pared by 3 bases and J by 6 bases, with 4 bases of the junction left unmatched. The CDR3 covers 14 residues. The CDR3, as DNA: TGTGCCAGCAGTTTGTACGGGAGGTCCGGGGAGCTGTTTTTT. Its protein is CASSLYGRSGELFF.

The rearrangement links TRBV4-3 to TRBJ2-5; a weak D match, TRBD2 (6 bases). Germline V gives CDR1 LGHNA, CDR2 YSLEER. The CDR3 spans 14 residues. With 2 bases removed from V and 4 bases from J, the gap between germline ends came to 11 bases. The CDR3 sequence is CASSQYMGGETQYF. DNA of the CDR3: TGCGCCAGCAGCCAATACATGGGGGGAGAGACCCAGTACTTC.

The chain is built from TRBV6-1 and TRBJ2-3; 9 bases align to TRBD2. V trimming: 7 bases; J trimming: 2 bases; junction bases outside the gene matches: 13. Germline values: CDR1 MNHNS, CDR2 SASEGT. CDR3 length: 17 amino acids. The CDR3 DNA is TGTGCCAGCACCCTCCGGGGTAGCGGGAGAATCACAGATACGCAGTATTTT. As protein: CASTLRGSGRITDTQYF.

J is TRBJ2-1 and V is TRBV11-2, with a weak D call TRBD2 (5 bases). V lost 1 base and J 9 bases, leaving 13 bases between the germline ends. The length of the CDR3 is 14 residues. CDR1 SGHAT and CDR2 FQNNGV come from the germline V gene. This CDR3 reads CASSLVVVRGEQFF. In DNA, the CDR3 is TGTGCCAGCAGCTTAGTGGTGGTCCGGGGTGAGCAGTTCTTC.

The chain uses TRBV5-1 and TRBJ2-1; D not certain. There are 15 residues in the CDR3. V lost 1 base to trimming and J lost 0 bases, with 8 bases between them. The germline gives CDR1 SGHRS, CDR2 YFSETQ. DNA of the CDR3: TGCGCCAGCAGCTTGATGCGGTACTCCTACAATGAGCAGTTCTTC. Translation: CASSLMRYSYNEQFF.

The table lists this clonotype with a few counts. The rearrangement uses TRBV5-4 and TRBJ2-3, with 8 bases matching TRBD1. Germline assignment: CDR1 SGHNT and CDR2 YYREEE (reference sequence). CDR3 length equals 15 residues. The J segment lost 6 bases and the V segment lost 0 bases, leaving 6 bases of the junction unmatched. CDR3 sequence (DNA): TGTGCCAGCAGCTTGGCCTGGCAGGGGGCGGATACGCAGTATTTT. Translated: CASSLAWQGADTQYF.

This clonotype was seen a few times. The chain joins TRBV9 to TRBJ2-4; D is ambiguous. Per the germline V gene, CDR1 is SGDLS and CDR2 is YYNGEE. Trimming took off 4 bases at V and 0 bases at J, with 14 bases between the two ends. The CDR3 runs to 16 residues. CDR3 protein: CASSPGWAIAKNIQYF. The CDR3 nucleotides read TGTGCCAGCAGCCCTGGGTGGGCCATAGCCAAAAACATTCAGTACTTC. The full variable domain, with the rest looked up from reference TRBV9 and TRBJ2-4, is DSGVTQTPKHLITATGQRVTLRCSPRSGDLSVYWYQQSLDQGLQFLIQYYNGEERAKGNILERFSAQQFPDLHSELNLSSLELGDSALYFCASSPGWAIAKNIQYFGAGTRLSVL.

The chain couples TRBV29-1 to TRBJ2-2; D may correspond to TRBD1 or TRBD2 (7 bases each). V was cut by 6 bases and J by 6 bases, with 17 bases left in between. The CDR3 runs 14 residues. The V gene's germline CDR1 is SQVTM and CDR2 ANQGSEA. CDR3 nucleotide sequence: TGCAGCGTCCTTAAACAGGGGAGGGCCGGGGAGCTGTTTTTT. It codes for CSVLKQGRAGELFF.

This sequence joins TRBV19 and TRBJ2-1, with 14 bases lining up with TRBD2. J was trimmed by 7 bases and V by 9 bases; bases with no gene match: 5. CDR1 LNHDA and CDR2 SQIVND come from the germline V gene (reference sequence). The CDR3 has 14 residues. The CDR3 spells CASRLAGGRNEQFF. CDR3 nucleotides: TGTGCCAGCAGACTAGCGGGGGGGCGTAATGAGCAGTTCTTC.